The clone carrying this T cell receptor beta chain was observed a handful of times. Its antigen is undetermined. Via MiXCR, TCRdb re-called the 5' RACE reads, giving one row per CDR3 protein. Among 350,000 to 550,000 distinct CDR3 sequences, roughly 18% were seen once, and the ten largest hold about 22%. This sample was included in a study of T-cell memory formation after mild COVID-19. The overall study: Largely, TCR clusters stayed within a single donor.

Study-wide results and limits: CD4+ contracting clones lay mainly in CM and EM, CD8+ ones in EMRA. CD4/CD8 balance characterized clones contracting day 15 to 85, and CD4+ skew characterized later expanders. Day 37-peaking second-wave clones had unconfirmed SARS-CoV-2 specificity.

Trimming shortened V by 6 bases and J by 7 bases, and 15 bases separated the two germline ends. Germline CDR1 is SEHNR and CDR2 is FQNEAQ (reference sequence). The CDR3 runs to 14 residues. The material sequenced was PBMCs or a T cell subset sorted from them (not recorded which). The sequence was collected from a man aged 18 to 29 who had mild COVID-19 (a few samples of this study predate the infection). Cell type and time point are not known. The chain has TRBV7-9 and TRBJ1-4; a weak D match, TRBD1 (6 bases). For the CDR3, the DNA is TGTGCCAGCAGTTGGACAGTGTTGAGTGAAAAACTGTTTTTT. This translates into CASSWTVLSEKLFF.